The entry below gives a single T cell receptor (beta chain) sequence along with its context. The germline CDR1 and CDR2 sequences are LNHDA and SQIVND (reference sequence). Trimming took 0 bases from V and 8 from J, leaving 10 bases between them. The CDR3 has 13 amino acids. The protocol was immunoSEQ multiplex PCR, while the TCRdb copy is restricted to in-frame clones and leaves out a portion. The sample holds about 50,000 clones, roughly nine tenths seen once. These data originate in a study of control samples from healthy donors and cancer patients. The chain employs TRBV19 and TRBJ1-2; D call uncertain. The specimen sequenced was PBMCs. The sequence came from a man aged 25 to 40 with colorectal cancer. This CDR3 is CASSIDSITGYTF. CDR3 bases: TGTGCCAGTAGTATAGACAGCATTACCGGCTACACCTTC.